These 18 T cell receptor beta chains originate from one sample sequenced in a study of cytomegalovirus exposure and HLA in healthy donors. The primer mix had 60 Vbeta and 13 Jbeta primers. This table comes from immunoSEQ multiplex PCR, and its TCRdb copy is limited to in-frame clones, with some not included. Here the sample spans some 140,000 clones, 70% to 80% being singletons. Sample: PBMCs. These TCRs come from a female donor in good health and CMV-seronegative.

This chain links TRBV7-9 with TRBJ2-7, with 10 nucleotides matching TRBD2. The V gene end was trimmed by 1 base and the J gene end by 6 bases; junction bases not matched to a gene: 12. Germline V gives CDR1 SEHNR, CDR2 FQNEAQ (reference sequence). This CDR3 has 17 residues. CDR3 DNA sequence: TGTGCCAGCAGCTTAGGATTAGCGGGAGGTACCGGGCGCGAGCAGTACTTC. Its protein is CASSLGLAGGTGREQYF. The full variable domain, completed using reference TRBV7-9 and TRBJ2-7, is DTGVSQNPRHKITKRGQNVTFRCDPISEHNRLYWYRQTLGQGPEFLTYFQNEAQLEKSRLLSDRFSAERPKGSFSTLEIQRTEQGDSAMYLCASSLGLAGGTGREQYFGPGTRLTVT.

This chain connects TRBV28 to TRBJ2-5; D gene uncertain. The V and J ends lost 6 bases and 5 bases respectively, with 13 bases between them. This CDR3 has 13 residues. Germline assignment: CDR1 MDHEN and CDR2 SYDVKM. CDR3 DNA: TGTGCCAGCAGCAGCGTTACGCCCGAGACCCAGTACTTC. Translation: CASSSVTPETQYF.

The chain combines TRBV30 with TRBJ1-2; 8 bases match TRBD1. The CDR3 extends over 15 amino acids. Germline CDR1 reads GTSNPN; CDR2 reads SVGIG (reference sequence). Trimming took 8 bases from V and 0 from J; bases not matched to a gene: 11. CDR3 amino acids: CAAAGTGASNYGYTF. In DNA form, the CDR3 reads TGTGCCGCCGCCGGGACAGGAGCCTCTAACTATGGCTACACCTTC. Full variable domain (missing parts from reference TRBV30 and TRBJ1-2): SQTIHQWPATLVQPVGSPLSLECTVEGTSNPNLYWYRQAAGRGLQLLFYSVGIGQISSEVPQNLSASRPQDRQFILSSKKLLLSDSGFYLCAAAGTGASNYGYTFGSGTRLTVV.

The chain carries TRBV19 and TRBJ1-3; 7 positions match TRBD1. CDR3 length equals 15 residues. The ends lost 3 bases at V and 1 base at J; junction bases unmatched: 3. Looked up from germline, CDR1 is LNHDA and CDR2 is SQIVND (reference sequence). DNA for the CDR3: TGTGCCAGTAGTATCGACAGGGCTTCTGGAAACACCATATATTTT. This gives the protein CASSIDRASGNTIYF. Drawing the rest from reference TRBV19 and TRBJ1-3, the complete variable domain is DGGITQSPKYLFRKEGQNVTLSCEQNLNHDAMYWYRQDPGQGLRLIYYSQIVNDFQKGDIAEGYSVSREKKESFPLTVTSAQKNPTAFYLCASSIDRASGNTIYFGEGSWLTVV.

The chain carries TRBV5-4 and TRBJ2-6; D possibly corresponds to TRBD2 (6 bases). The V end lost 2 bases, the J end lost 0 bases, and 15 bases lay between the germline ends. This CDR3 spans 18 amino acids. From germline, CDR1 is SGHNT and CDR2 YYREEE (reference sequence). The CDR3 region has the DNA TGTGCCAGCAGCTTTCTTGGAGGGAAAACCTCTGGGGCCAACGTCCTGACTTTC. Amino acid sequence: CASSFLGGKTSGANVLTF.

J is TRBJ2-1 and V is TRBV4-3, with D tentatively TRBD2 (6 bases). CDR1 and CDR2 (germline): LGHNA, YSLEER. This CDR3 spans 15 amino acids. V lost 1 base, J lost 3 bases, and 10 bases lay in between. The CDR3 coding sequence is TGCGCCAGCAGCCAAGGGGGGGAGATCTACAATGAGCAGTTCTTC. It is translated as CASSQGGEIYNEQFF.

This clone was counted only a few times. The chain joins TRBV7-6 to TRBJ2-3, with D possibly being TRBD2 (6 bases). CDR1 and CDR2 (germline): SGHVS, FNYEAQ. This CDR3 has 14 residues. Trimming left V 5 bases short and J 8 bases short, with 17 bases between. The CDR3 region is CASSPGTGQGTQYF. The CDR3 DNA reads TGTGCCAGCAGCCCCGGGACTGGGCAGGGTACGCAGTATTTT.

The CDR3 reads CATSRDPGREQFF. As DNA, the CDR3 is TGTGCCACCAGCAGAGATCCAGGGAGGGAGCAGTTCTTC. This rearrangement joins TRBV15 to TRBJ2-1, with D maybe TRBD2 (6 bases). V lost 0 bases, J lost 10 bases, and 10 bases lay in between. The CDR3 loop spans 13 amino acids. The germline CDR1 and CDR2 sequences are LNHNV and YYDKDF (reference sequence).

The count of this clone is one. The chain couples TRBV10-3 to TRBJ2-2; possible D gene TRBD1, 6 bases. Germline CDR1 reads ENHRY; CDR2 reads SYGVKD. Trimming shortened V by 2 bases and J by 5 bases, and 15 bases separated the two germline ends. The CDR3 has 16 residues. CDR3 in amino acids: CAISERTVLRTGELFF. DNA of the CDR3: TGTGCCATCAGTGAGAGGACAGTACTAAGAACCGGGGAGCTGTTTTTT.

This clone appeared a few times. The chain combines TRBV6-5 with TRBJ1-1; D not certain. The germline gives CDR1 MNHEY, CDR2 SVGAGI. The CDR3 covers 14 residues. Trimming cost V 2 bases and J 0 bases, with 7 bases left between them. The chain's CDR3 is CASSYQDLNTEAFF. The CDR3 bases are TGTGCCAGCAGTTACCAGGATTTGAACACTGAAGCTTTCTTT.

The chain uses TRBV6-6 and TRBJ1-2; D is unclear. The germline V gene has CDR1 MNHNY and CDR2 SVGAGI (reference sequence). The CDR3 is made up of 13 amino acids. Trimming left V 3 bases short and J 6 bases short, with 11 bases between. In nucleotides, the CDR3 is TGTGCCAGCAGTTATGAGCAGCGACATGGCTACACCTTC. Translation: CASSYEQRHGYTF.

The chain is built from TRBV10-3 and TRBJ1-4; D uncertain. The CDR3 is 12 residues long. V was trimmed by 10 bases and J by 5 bases, leaving 11 bases between them. Germline assignment: CDR1 ENHRY and CDR2 SYGVKD. The chain's CDR3 is CATQDRNEKLFF. CDR3 DNA: TGTGCCACCCAGGATCGCAATGAAAAACTGTTTTTT.

The chain couples TRBV30 to TRBJ1-3; D is possibly TRBD1 (6 bases). V was trimmed by 4 bases and J by 4 bases, leaving 20 bases between them. The CDR3 runs to 16 residues. CDR1 is GTSNPN and CDR2 is SVGIG in the germline V gene (reference sequence). The CDR3 nucleotides read TGTGCCTGGACCCCCCCGGGGGGCGAGGCGGGAAACACCATATATTTT. Translating it yields CAWTPPGGEAGNTIYF.

The gene calls are TRBV5-5 and TRBJ2-5, with unresolved D. This CDR3 has 11 residues. Trimming left V 4 bases short and J 3 bases short, with 4 bases between. Germline-derived CDR1 and CDR2 are SGHKS and YYEKEE (reference sequence). The chain's CDR3 is CASSTEETQYF. The DNA for the CDR3 is TGTGCCAGCAGCACTGAAGAGACCCAGTACTTC.

The sample holds one count of this clone. This chain connects TRBV5-4 to TRBJ2-7, with D possibly matching TRBD1 (5 bases). The CDR3 contains 13 residues. V gave up 0 bases and J gave up 7 bases, with 11 bases separating them. Germline assignment: CDR1 SGHNT and CDR2 YYREEE (reference sequence). CDR3 bases: TGTGCCAGCAGCTTGGTGGGATCAGGGGAGCAGTACTTC. It codes for CASSLVGSGEQYF. Complete variable domain (other parts from reference TRBV5-4 and TRBJ2-7): ETGVTQSPTHLIKTRGQQVTLRCSSQSGHNTVSWYQQALGQGPQFIFQYYREEENGRGNFPPRFSGLQFPNYSSELNVNALELDDSALYLCASSLVGSGEQYFGPGTRLTVT.

The chain carries TRBV4-1 and TRBJ2-4, with TRBD1 matching over 9 bases. Germline-derived CDR1 and CDR2 are MGHRA and YSYEKL. V gave up 1 base and J gave up 0 bases; unmatched junction bases: 7. This CDR3 comprises 18 residues. CDR3 sequence reads: CASSQVPGQGIAKNIQYF. Written as DNA, the CDR3 is TGCGCCAGCAGCCAAGTACCGGGACAGGGTATAGCCAAAAACATTCAGTACTTC.

This chain's CDR3 is CASRRSTYEQYF. The CDR3 region has the DNA TGTGCCAGCAGGAGGAGTACCTACGAGCAGTACTTC. The chain joins TRBV28 to TRBJ2-7, with D unclear. In germline, CDR1 is MDHEN, CDR2 SYDVKM. CDR3 size: 12 residues. V dropped 6 bases and J dropped 2 bases, with 8 bases sitting between them.

In its sample, this clone was seen a few times. The chain couples TRBV6-6 to TRBJ2-3; 10 positions agree with TRBD2. The CDR3 totals 14 residues. Germline V gene sequence: CDR1 MNHNY, CDR2 SVGAGI (reference sequence). Losses at the gene ends were 8 bases for V and 3 bases for J; bases not matched to a gene: 5. Here the CDR3 DNA reads TGTGCCAGCGGACTAGCGGAAGGAACAGATACGCAGTATTTT. This gives the protein CASGLAEGTDTQYF.